This T cell receptor (beta chain) was retrieved from a study of cytomegalovirus exposure and HLA in healthy donors. Background on the study: Around 79 million unique TCRs, all from HLA-typed donors, were included in an early release of the data.

Study-level points and caveats: Investigators reported 150 to 200 TCR beta chains as tied to cytomegalovirus. Data from an earlier analysis indicated that most TCR beta V segments were productive either about 90% or about 30% of the time.

Trimming removed 4 bases from V and 6 bases from J, with 4 bases in between. This CDR3 has 12 amino acids. Germline V gene lookup returns CDR1 MDHEN and CDR2 SYDVKM. The PCR had 60 Vbeta and 13 Jbeta primers. In the original processing: Per a later analysis, the number of unique TCR beta chains was about 78 million, of which around 10 million were shared. Sequenced by immunoSEQ multiplex PCR; TCRdb stores in-frame clones only, minus some. The D gene and trimming were derived from the DNA, and the V and J assignments and clone size from that table. Among more than 85,000 clones listed, approximately 78% were seen once. A word on this clone: No antigen is known for it.

The V and J genes are TRBV28 and TRBJ1-6; the D is unclear. The sequenced material came from PBMCs. The receptor was isolated from a woman in her 30s in good health and CMV-seronegative. CDR3 sequence reads: CASSSINSPLHF. In nucleotides, the CDR3 is TGTGCCAGCAGTTCAATTAATTCACCCCTCCACTTT.